What follows is one T cell receptor beta chain and its context. Its antigen is not identified. This entry belongs to a study of T cell responses to AZD1222 COVID-19 vaccine. General study results and limits: Spike-specific TCR breadth and depth grew following two AZD1222 doses.

Looked up from germline, CDR1 is SNHLY and CDR2 is FYNNEI. This CDR3 spans 15 amino acids. V lost 8 bases and J lost 7, with 21 bases in between. Clones were read by immunoSEQ multiplex PCR, and TCRdb kept only the in-frame ones, dropping some. Counted here are 99,000 or so clones, approximately 89% occurring once; the ten biggest clones make up around a sixth. V usage is TRBV2 and J usage is TRBJ1-5; D is ambiguous. The receptor's source is an adult in good health. The sequenced sample was peripheral blood, obtained on day 0 of AZD1222 vaccination. CDR3 residues: CASLEGGSSEQPQHF. The CDR3 DNA reads as TGTGCCAGCCTGGAGGGCGGGAGCTCGGAGCAGCCCCAGCATTTT.